This entry concerns a single T cell receptor beta chain. Its antigen is unidentified. An overnight rest at 37°C with approximately 210 IU/ml IL-2 preceded regulatory T cell sorting from thawed PBMCs. The data belong to a study of Tregs in tolerant kidney transplant recipients. Study-wide points: Nucleotide sequences could not be compared across some patients' samples due to primer changes. The small number of patients limits these findings pending further validation. This study did not directly address biological reproducibility.

Produced via immunoSEQ multiplex PCR; TCRdb's table is partial and in-frame only. In the table there are about 64,000 clones, less than 98% of which are singletons. Germline trimming cut 5 bases from V and 7 bases from J; bases unmatched to any gene: 8. CDR1 is MGHDK and CDR2 is SYGVNS in the germline V gene. The CDR3 runs 13 residues. The source of this sequence is a human donor who received a combined kidney and bone marrow transplant. This chain uses TRBV25-1 with TRBJ2-7, with 7 positions matching TRBD2. The starting material was Tregs from blood, obtained before the transplant. The CDR3 bases are TGTGCCAGCAGTCCTTCCGGCGGGGGAGAGCAGTACTTC. As protein: CASSPSGGGEQYF.